These 20 T cell receptor beta chains were all obtained from the same sample, sequenced in a study of blood T cells in healthy people across ages. PCR was performed a second time for roughly 7 to 12 cycles using a sample-barcoded 5' primer and a J-beta primer mix. TCRdb fed the 5' RACE reads into MiXCR, producing one record per CDR3 protein. This sample yields about 1.5 million distinct CDR3 sequences, of which 40% to 45% are seen a single time; approximately 4% belongs to the top ten. Sequenced sample: blood. The receptors derive from a woman under 30 in good health.

V and J are TRBV2 and TRBJ2-2, with D uncertain. Germline V lookup: CDR1 SNHLY, CDR2 FYNNEI. The CDR3 is 14 residues long. Deletions cut 2 bases from V and 8 bases from J, with 12 bases between. Here the CDR3 DNA reads TGTGCCAGCAGTGAAAACCGGAGAGATGGGGAGCTGTTTTTT. Protein product: CASSENRRDGELFF.

V and J are TRBV18 and TRBJ2-6; D is uncertain. V was trimmed by 6 bases and J by 5 bases, leaving 14 bases between them. CDR3 length equals 15 residues. The germline V gene has CDR1 KGHSH and CDR2 LQKENI. The CDR3 coding sequence is TGTGCCAGCTCCGAGACAAGCCCCCGGGCCAACGTCCTGACTTTC. Protein sequence: CASSETSPRANVLTF. Full variable domain (rest looked up from reference TRBV18 and TRBJ2-6): NAGVMQNPRHLVRRRGQEARLRCSPMKGHSHVYWYRQLPEEGLKFMVYLQKENIIDESGMPKERFSAEFPKEGPSILRIQQVVRGDSAAYFCASSETSPRANVLTFGAGSRLTVL.

The V gene is TRBV24-1, the J gene TRBJ1-1; D may be TRBD1 (5 bases). Germline V lookup: CDR1 KGHDR, CDR2 SFDVKD. The CDR3 runs to 16 residues. The V end lost 4 bases, the J end lost 5 bases, and 19 bases lay between the germline ends. This CDR3 reads CATSDRDDTPATEAFF. In DNA, the CDR3 is TGTGCCACCAGTGACCGGGACGACACCCCGGCGACTGAAGCTTTCTTT.

This chain connects TRBV12-3 or TRBV12-4 to TRBJ2-1; 7 bases map to TRBD1. After removal of 1 base from V and 9 bases from J, the junction contained 12 bases not matched to a gene. CDR3 length: 16 residues. The CDR3 bases are TGTGCCAGCAGTTTAGTGGGTCGCAGGGGGTCACCTGAGCAGTTCTTC. It specifies CASSLVGRRGSPEQFF.

This clonotype came up a few times. V and J are TRBV7-2 and TRBJ2-1; D call uncertain. Per germline, CDR1 SGHTA and CDR2 FQGNSA. Trimming pared 6 bases from V and 4 bases from J, leaving 13 bases between. CDR3 size: 14 residues. The CDR3 is CASSPIPSYNEQFF. The CDR3 bases are TGTGCCAGCAGTCCGATCCCATCGTACAATGAGCAGTTCTTC. The variable domain in full, completed from reference TRBV7-2 and TRBJ2-1, reads GAGVSQSPSNKVTEKGKDVELRCDPISGHTALYWYRQSLGQGLEFLIYFQGNSAPDKSGLPSDRFSAERTGGSVSTLTIQRTQQEDSAVYLCASSPIPSYNEQFFGPGTRLTVL.

This clonotype appeared a few times. Here the CDR3 DNA reads TGCGCCAGCAGCCAAGATTTGCAGGGGGCGCGTGGCTACACCTTC. Its protein product is CASSQDLQGARGYTF. The chain links TRBV4-3 to TRBJ1-2; 8 nucleotides match TRBD1. J gave up 7 bases and V 0 bases, and 7 bases lay outside the gene matches. CDR3 length: 15 amino acids. CDR1 is LGHNA, CDR2 YSLEER, per germline.

This clonotype was counted only a few times. CDR3 in DNA: TGCAGTGCTCTCGGACAGGGAATAGGTGAGCAGTACTTC. This gives the protein CSALGQGIGEQYF. V is TRBV20-1 and J is TRBJ2-7, with 8 bases lining up with TRBD1. The junction had 10 bases not matched to a gene; V was cut back by 5 bases and J by 7 bases. Germline loops: CDR1 DFQATT, CDR2 SNEGSKA (reference sequence). CDR3 length equals 13 residues.

The V call is TRBV4-3, the J call TRBJ2-4; 7 bases match TRBD1. The trim removed 0 bases at V and 0 bases at J, leaving 11 bases unmatched. Germline V gives CDR1 LGHNA, CDR2 YSLEER. CDR3 length: 19 residues. The CDR3 spells CASSQDHRGLTLAKNIQYF. CDR3 coding DNA: TGCGCCAGCAGCCAAGATCACAGGGGTCTTACTCTAGCCAAAAACATTCAGTACTTC.

The chain joins TRBV10-3 to TRBJ2-1, with D possibly matching TRBD1 (6 bases). Trimming shortened V by 5 bases and J by 10 bases, and 18 bases separated the two germline ends. This CDR3 has 14 amino acids. In germline, CDR1 is ENHRY, CDR2 SYGVKD. The CDR3 loop is CAISKQGFPNEQFF. Here the CDR3 DNA reads TGTGCCATCAGTAAACAGGGCTTCCCCAACGAGCAGTTCTTC.

Regarding this clonotype: This could be a read error, since a much larger clone is one nucleotide away. V is TRBV4-3 and J is TRBJ2-3; maybe TRBD2 (6 bases). Per germline, CDR1 LGHNA and CDR2 YSLEER. The CDR3 length is 13 residues. Between the trimmed V and J ends, which lost 4 bases and 10 bases, there was a span of 15 bases. The chain's CDR3 is CASSPYTGDAQYF. In nucleotides, the CDR3 is TGCGCCAGCAGCCCCTATACGGGGGATGCGCAGTATTTT.

The V and J genes are TRBV12-3 or TRBV12-4 and TRBJ2-1; no reliable D call. V lost 7 bases, J lost 7 bases, and 11 bases lay in between. There are 12 residues in the CDR3. CDR3: CASKAAVNEQFF. The CDR3 coding sequence is TGTGCCAGCAAGGCGGCAGTAAATGAGCAGTTCTTC.

The chain recombines TRBV5-1 with TRBJ2-2; D is possibly TRBD2 (6 bases). The CDR3 covers 14 residues. V lost 5 bases, J lost 0 bases, and 8 bases lay in between. CDR1 SGHRS and CDR2 YFSETQ come from the germline V gene. This chain's CDR3 is CASRLATNTGELFF. CDR3 DNA: TGCGCCAGCAGACTAGCAACGAACACCGGGGAGCTGTTTTTT.

The chain recombines TRBV20-1 with TRBJ2-7; 9 nucleotides agree with TRBD1. The CDR3 runs to 15 residues. V shed 1 base, J shed 10 bases, and the junction held 14 bases outside the gene matches. Germline loops: CDR1 DFQATT, CDR2 SNEGSKA (reference sequence). The DNA of the CDR3 is TGCAGTGCTAGAGCAACGGGACAGGGCTTGGGGGACCAGTACTTC. It yields the protein CSARATGQGLGDQYF.

Turning to this clonotype: This may arise from a read error, as a much more abundant clone is one base away. V usage is TRBV5-6 and J usage is TRBJ2-5; no clear D. V was clipped by 0 bases and J by 7 bases, with 4 bases between them. Germline CDR1 is SGHDT and CDR2 is YYEEEE. The CDR3 is 11 residues long. The CDR3 DNA follows: TGTGCCAGCAGCTTGGATGTGACCCAGTACTTC. Translating it yields CASSLDVTQYF.

The rearrangement joins TRBV6-6 to TRBJ2-1; TRBD2 matches 9 bases. Trimming cost V 6 bases and J 10 bases; bases outside gene matches: 13. Looked up from germline, CDR1 is MNHNY and CDR2 is SVGAGI (reference sequence). CDR3 length: 15 residues. CDR3 amino acids: CASSLGLAYSYEQFF. The DNA for the CDR3 is TGTGCCAGCAGCTTAGGACTAGCGTACTCCTACGAGCAGTTCTTC.

The rearrangement joins TRBV28 to TRBJ2-7; the D gene is possibly TRBD1 (7 bases). In germline, CDR1 is MDHEN, CDR2 SYDVKM. Trimming took off 4 bases at V and 3 bases at J, with 10 bases between the two ends. The CDR3 is 13 residues long. In nucleotides, the CDR3 is TGTGCCAGCAGTTCCAGGGGGGTCTACGAGCAGTACTTC. Its protein is CASSSRGVYEQYF.

This clonotype was picked up a small number of times. The chain joins TRBV29-1 to TRBJ2-3; D unresolved. Germline loops: CDR1 SQVTM, CDR2 ANQGSEA. Trimming cost V 2 bases and J 1 base, with 10 bases left between them. This CDR3 is built from 14 residues. The CDR3 DNA reads TGCAGCGTTGAAAGTGGTCCGGGCACAGATACGCAGTATTTT. This encodes CSVESGPGTDTQYF.

The V and J genes are TRBV9 and TRBJ2-1; D not certain. Germline CDR1 SGDLS, CDR2 YYNGEE. V shed 0 bases and J shed 3 bases, with 13 bases lying between them. The CDR3 contains 16 residues. The CDR3 DNA follows: TGTGCCAGCAGCGTAGGTACCTTAGTAAACTACAATGAGCAGTTCTTC. As protein: CASSVGTLVNYNEQFF.

This clonotype turned up a few times. The genes are TRBV7-2 and TRBJ2-3, with D perhaps TRBD2 (6 bases). CDR3 length: 16 amino acids. The V gene's germline CDR1 is SGHTA and CDR2 FQGNSA. Trimming cost V 2 bases and J 2 bases, with 14 bases left between them. CDR3 coding DNA: TGTGCCAGCAGCTTAACGGGTGGGAGGTACACAGATACGCAGTATTTT. This codes for CASSLTGGRYTDTQYF.

This clonotype has more than one count but fewer than ten. J is TRBJ1-1 and V is TRBV28, with 9 positions matching TRBD1. V gave up 7 bases and J gave up 1 base; unmatched junction bases: 1. Germline values: CDR1 MDHEN, CDR2 SYDVKM. This CDR3 is 13 amino acids long. The CDR3 is CASNRGPNTEAFF. The CDR3 coding sequence is TGTGCCAGCAACAGGGGGCCGAACACTGAAGCTTTCTTT.